The clone carrying this T cell receptor beta chain was recorded a few times. Its matching antigen is unknown. This entry comes from a study of vaccination and CD4 T cells after COVID-19. Across the study: Overlapping peptides of the spike proteins of SARS-CoV-2, HCoV-NL63, HCoV-OC43 and HCoV-229E were used for cell stimulation. A CEFX pool, an HIV-1 Nef pool, or no peptide went to control cultures. The study's findings and limits: A nonsignificant median increase from roughly 21 to 40 SARS-CoV-2-reactive clonotypes was observed.

Trimming shortened V by 6 bases and J by 3 bases, and 15 bases separated the two germline ends. The CDR3 extends over 15 amino acids. Treatment: roughly 10-day PBMC culture with coronavirus spike peptide pools or control peptides (ViraFEST assay). The Oncomine TCR Beta short-read assay was applied to DNA of cultured CD4+ T cells. Genomic DNA was isolated from CD4+ T cells that had been cultured. TCRdb reanalysed the PCR reads using MiXCR and keeps one entry per CDR3 protein. The table has 13,000 or so distinct CDR3 sequences, roughly 39% seen once. The TCR sequence derives from a human donor who had recovered from COVID-19. Sequences were obtained from CD4+ T cells from blood, cultured in vitro. V and J are TRBV12-3 or TRBV12-4 and TRBJ1-5, with TRBD1 as a possible D gene (5 bases). The CDR3 nucleotides read TGTGCCAGCAGCCCCGGTGGGGGAGTCAATCAGCCCCAGCATTTT. Encoded protein: CASSPGGGVNQPQHF.